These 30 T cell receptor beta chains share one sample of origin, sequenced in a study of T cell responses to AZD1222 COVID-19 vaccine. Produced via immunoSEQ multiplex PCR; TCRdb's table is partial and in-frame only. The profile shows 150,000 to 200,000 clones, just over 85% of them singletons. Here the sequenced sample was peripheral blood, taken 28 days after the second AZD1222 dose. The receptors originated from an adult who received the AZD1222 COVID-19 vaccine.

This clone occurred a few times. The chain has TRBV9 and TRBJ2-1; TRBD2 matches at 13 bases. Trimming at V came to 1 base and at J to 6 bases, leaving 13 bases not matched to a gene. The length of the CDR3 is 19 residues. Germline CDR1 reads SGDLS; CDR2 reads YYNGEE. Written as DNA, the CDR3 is TGTGCCAGCAGCGTAACCCCCGGGGGGACTAGCGGGGACCCCAATGAGCAGTTCTTC. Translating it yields CASSVTPGGTSGDPNEQFF.

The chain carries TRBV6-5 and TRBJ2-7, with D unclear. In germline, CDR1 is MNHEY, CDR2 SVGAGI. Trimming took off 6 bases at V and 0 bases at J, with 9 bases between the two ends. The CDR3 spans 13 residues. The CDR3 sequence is CASSRTGSYEQYF. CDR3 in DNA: TGTGCCAGCAGCAGGACGGGCTCCTACGAGCAGTACTTC.

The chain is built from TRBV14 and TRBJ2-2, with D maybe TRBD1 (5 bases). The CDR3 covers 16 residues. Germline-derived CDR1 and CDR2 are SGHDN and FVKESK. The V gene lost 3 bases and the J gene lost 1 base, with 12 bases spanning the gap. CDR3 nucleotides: TGTGCCAGCAGCCAGGTCAGGGCGGTGAACACCGGGGAGCTGTTTTTT. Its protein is CASSQVRAVNTGELFF.

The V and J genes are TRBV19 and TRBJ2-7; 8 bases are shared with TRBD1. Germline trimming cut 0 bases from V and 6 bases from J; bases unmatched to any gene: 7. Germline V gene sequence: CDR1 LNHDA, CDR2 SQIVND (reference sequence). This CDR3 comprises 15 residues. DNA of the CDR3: TGTGCCAGTAGTATAGATGGGACAGGTAACGCCGAGCAGTACTTC. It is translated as CASSIDGTGNAEQYF. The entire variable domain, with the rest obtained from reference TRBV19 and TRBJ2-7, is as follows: DGGITQSPKYLFRKEGQNVTLSCEQNLNHDAMYWYRQDPGQGLRLIYYSQIVNDFQKGDIAEGYSVSREKKESFPLTVTSAQKNPTAFYLCASSIDGTGNAEQYFGPGTRLTVT.

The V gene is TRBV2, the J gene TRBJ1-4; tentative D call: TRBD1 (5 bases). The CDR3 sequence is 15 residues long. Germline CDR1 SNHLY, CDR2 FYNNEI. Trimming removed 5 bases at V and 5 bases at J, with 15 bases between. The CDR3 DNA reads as TGTGCCAGCAGTTCCCCGGACAACTGGAATGAAAAACTGTTTTTT. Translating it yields CASSSPDNWNEKLFF.

The CDR3 nucleotides are TGTGCCAGCAGTGACAAGGGGAGTCCCCCCTACGAGCAGTACTTC. It codes for CASSDKGSPPYEQYF. V is TRBV6-1 and J is TRBJ2-7; perhaps D is TRBD1 or TRBD2 (5 bases each). Germline assignment: CDR1 MNHNS and CDR2 SASEGT. Between the trimmed V and J ends, which lost 3 bases and 2 bases, there was a span of 14 bases. The CDR3 has 15 amino acids.

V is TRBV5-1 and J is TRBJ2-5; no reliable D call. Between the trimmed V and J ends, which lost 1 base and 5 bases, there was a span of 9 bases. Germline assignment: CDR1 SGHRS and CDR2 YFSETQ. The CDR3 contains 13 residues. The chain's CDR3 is CASSLNLEETQYF. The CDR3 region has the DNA TGCGCCAGCAGCTTGAATTTAGAGGAGACCCAGTACTTC.

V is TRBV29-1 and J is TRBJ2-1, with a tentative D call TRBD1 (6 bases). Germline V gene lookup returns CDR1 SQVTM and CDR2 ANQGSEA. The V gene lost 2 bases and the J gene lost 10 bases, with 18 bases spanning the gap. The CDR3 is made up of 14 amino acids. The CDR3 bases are TGCAGCGTTGAAAACCTGGGGGCAACGGGCGAGCAGTTCTTC. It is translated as CSVENLGATGEQFF.

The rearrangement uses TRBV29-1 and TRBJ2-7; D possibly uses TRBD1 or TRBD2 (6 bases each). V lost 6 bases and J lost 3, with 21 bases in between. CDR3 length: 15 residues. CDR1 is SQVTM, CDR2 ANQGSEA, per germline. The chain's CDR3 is CSVVRGQGYVYEQYF. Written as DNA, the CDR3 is TGCAGCGTGGTCCGGGGGCAGGGTTATGTCTACGAGCAGTACTTC.

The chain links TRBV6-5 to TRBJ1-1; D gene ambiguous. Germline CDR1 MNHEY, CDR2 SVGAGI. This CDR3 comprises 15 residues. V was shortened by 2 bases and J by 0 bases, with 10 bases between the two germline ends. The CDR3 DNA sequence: TGTGCCAGCAGTTACGGCACGGTCATGAACACTGAAGCTTTCTTT. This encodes CASSYGTVMNTEAFF.

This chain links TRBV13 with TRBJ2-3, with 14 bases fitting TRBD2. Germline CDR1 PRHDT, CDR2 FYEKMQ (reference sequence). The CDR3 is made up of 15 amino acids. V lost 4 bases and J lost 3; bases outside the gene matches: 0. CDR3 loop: CASSWTSGGTDTQYF. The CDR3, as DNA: TGTGCCAGCAGCTGGACTAGCGGGGGGACAGATACGCAGTATTTT.

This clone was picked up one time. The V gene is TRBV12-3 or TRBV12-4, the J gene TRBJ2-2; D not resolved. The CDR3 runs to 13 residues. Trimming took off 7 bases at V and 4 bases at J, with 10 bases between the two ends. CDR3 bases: TGTGCCAGCATTCTCATGGGCACCGGGGAGCTGTTTTTT. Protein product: CASILMGTGELFF.

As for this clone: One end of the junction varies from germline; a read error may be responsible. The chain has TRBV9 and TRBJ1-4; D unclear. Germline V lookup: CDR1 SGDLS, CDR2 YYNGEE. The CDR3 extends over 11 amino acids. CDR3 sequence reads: CASSEPRRMIF. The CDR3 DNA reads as TGTGCCAGCAGCGAGCCCAGACGAATGATTTTT.

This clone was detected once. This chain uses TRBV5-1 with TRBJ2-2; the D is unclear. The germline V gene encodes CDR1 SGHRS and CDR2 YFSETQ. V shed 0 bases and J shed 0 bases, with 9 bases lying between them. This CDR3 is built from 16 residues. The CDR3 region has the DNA TGCGCCAGCAGCTTGGTTCAGGACCCGAACACCGGGGAGCTGTTTTTT. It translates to CASSLVQDPNTGELFF.

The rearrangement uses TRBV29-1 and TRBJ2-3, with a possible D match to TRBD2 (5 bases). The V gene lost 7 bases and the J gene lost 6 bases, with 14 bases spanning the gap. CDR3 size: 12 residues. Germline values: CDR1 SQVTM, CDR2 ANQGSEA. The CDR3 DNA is TGCAGCGCTCATGTCGGGATGGATACGCAGTATTTT. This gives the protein CSAHVGMDTQYF.

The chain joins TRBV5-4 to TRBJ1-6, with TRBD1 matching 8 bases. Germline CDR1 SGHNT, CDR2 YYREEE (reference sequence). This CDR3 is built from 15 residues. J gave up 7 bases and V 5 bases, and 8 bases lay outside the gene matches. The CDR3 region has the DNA TGTGCCAGCAGACAAACCGACAGGGGAAATTCACCCCTCCACTTT. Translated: CASRQTDRGNSPLHF. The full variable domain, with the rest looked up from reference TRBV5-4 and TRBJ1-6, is ETGVTQSPTHLIKTRGQQVTLRCSSQSGHNTVSWYQQALGQGPQFIFQYYREEENGRGNFPPRFSGLQFPNYSSELNVNALELDDSALYLCASRQTDRGNSPLHFGNGTRLTVT.

The CDR3 DNA follows: TGCGCCAGCAGGACAGCCTGGAGGGGAAACATTCAGTACTTC. Its translation is CASRTAWRGNIQYF. The chain couples TRBV10-1 to TRBJ2-4; a weak D match, TRBD2 (6 bases). Germline assignment: CDR1 WNHNN and CDR2 SYGVQD (reference sequence). V was cut by 6 bases and J by 6 bases, with 15 bases left in between. The CDR3 covers 14 residues.

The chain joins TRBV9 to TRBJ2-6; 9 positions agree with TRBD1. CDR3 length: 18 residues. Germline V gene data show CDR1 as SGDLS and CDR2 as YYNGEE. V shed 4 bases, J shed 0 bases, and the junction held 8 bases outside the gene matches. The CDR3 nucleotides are TGTGCCAGCAGCCACCGGGACAGGGAACCCTCTGGGGCCAACGTCCTGACTTTC. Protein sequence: CASSHRDREPSGANVLTF.

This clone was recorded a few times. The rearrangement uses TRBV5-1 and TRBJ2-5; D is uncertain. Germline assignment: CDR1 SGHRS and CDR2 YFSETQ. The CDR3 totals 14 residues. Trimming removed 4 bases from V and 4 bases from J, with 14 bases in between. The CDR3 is CASSHTGPGETQYF. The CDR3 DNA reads TGCGCCAGCAGCCACACCGGGCCTGGAGAGACCCAGTACTTC.

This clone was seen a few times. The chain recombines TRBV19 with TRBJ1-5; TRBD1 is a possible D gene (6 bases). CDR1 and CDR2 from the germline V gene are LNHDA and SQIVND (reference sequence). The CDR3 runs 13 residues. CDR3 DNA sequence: TGTGCTTCTGACAGGAATCGCAATCAGCCCCAGCATTTT. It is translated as CASDRNRNQPQHF. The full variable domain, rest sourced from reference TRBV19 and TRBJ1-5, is DGGITQSPKYLFRKEGQNVTLSCEQNLNHDAMYWYRQDPGQGLRLIYYSQIVNDFQKGDIAEGYSVSREKKESFPLTVTSAQKNPTAFYLCASDRNRNQPQHFGDGTRLSIL.

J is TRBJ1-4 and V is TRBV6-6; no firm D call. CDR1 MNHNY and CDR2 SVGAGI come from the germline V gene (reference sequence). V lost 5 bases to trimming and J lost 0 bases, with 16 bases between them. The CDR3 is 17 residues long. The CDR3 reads CASSPMAVGATNEKLFF. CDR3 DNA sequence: TGTGCCAGCAGTCCGATGGCAGTAGGTGCAACTAATGAAAAACTGTTTTTT.

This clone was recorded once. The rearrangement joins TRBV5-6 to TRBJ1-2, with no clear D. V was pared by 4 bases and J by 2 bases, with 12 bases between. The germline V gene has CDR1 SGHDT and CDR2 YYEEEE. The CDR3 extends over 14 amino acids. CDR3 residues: CASSTMTINYGYTF. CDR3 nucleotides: TGTGCCAGCAGCACGATGACAATCAACTATGGCTACACCTTC. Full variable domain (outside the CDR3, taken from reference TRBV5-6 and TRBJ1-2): DAGVTQSPTHLIKTRGQQVTLRCSPKSGHDTVSWYQQALGQGPQFIFQYYEEEERQRGNFPDRFSGHQFPNYSSELNVNALLLGDSALYLCASSTMTINYGYTFGSGTRLTVV.

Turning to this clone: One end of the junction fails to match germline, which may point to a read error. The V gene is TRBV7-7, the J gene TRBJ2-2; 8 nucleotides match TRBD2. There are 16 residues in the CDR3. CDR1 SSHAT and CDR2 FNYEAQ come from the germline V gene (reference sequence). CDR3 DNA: TGTGCTAGCAGCTTAGCGGGGTCAGGGATACCCGGGGAGCTGTTTTTT. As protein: CASSLAGSGIPGELFF.

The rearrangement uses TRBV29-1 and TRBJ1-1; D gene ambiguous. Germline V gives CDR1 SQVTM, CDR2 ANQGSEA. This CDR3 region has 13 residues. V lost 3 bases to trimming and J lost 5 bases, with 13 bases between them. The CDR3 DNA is TGCAGCGTTGATGCGATGGTGGGGACTGAAGCTTTCTTT. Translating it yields CSVDAMVGTEAFF.

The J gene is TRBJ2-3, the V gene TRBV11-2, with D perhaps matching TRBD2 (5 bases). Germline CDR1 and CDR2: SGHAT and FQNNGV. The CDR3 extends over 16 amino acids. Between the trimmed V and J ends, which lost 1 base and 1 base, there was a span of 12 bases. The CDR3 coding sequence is TGTGCCAGCAGCTTAGGAGGGCGGTGGGGCACAGATACGCAGTATTTT. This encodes CASSLGGRWGTDTQYF.

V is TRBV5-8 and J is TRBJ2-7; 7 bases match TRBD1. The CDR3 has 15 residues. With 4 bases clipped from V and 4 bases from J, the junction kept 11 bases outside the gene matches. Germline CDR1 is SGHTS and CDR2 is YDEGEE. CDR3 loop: CASSLMPGQIYEQYF. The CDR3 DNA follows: TGTGCCAGCAGCCTAATGCCGGGACAGATTTACGAGCAGTACTTC. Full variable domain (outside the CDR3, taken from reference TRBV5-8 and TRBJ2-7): EAGVTQSPTHLIKTRGQQATLRCSPISGHTSVYWYQQALGLGLQFLLWYDEGEERNRGNFPPRFSGRQFPNYSSELNVNALELEDSALYLCASSLMPGQIYEQYFGPGTRLTVT.

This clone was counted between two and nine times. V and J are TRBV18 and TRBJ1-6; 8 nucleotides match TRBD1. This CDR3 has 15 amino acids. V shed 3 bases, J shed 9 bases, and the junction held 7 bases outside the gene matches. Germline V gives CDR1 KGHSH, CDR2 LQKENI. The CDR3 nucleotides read TGTGCCAGCTCACCGGGAGGACAGGGAACTTCACCCCTCCACTTT. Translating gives CASSPGGQGTSPLHF.

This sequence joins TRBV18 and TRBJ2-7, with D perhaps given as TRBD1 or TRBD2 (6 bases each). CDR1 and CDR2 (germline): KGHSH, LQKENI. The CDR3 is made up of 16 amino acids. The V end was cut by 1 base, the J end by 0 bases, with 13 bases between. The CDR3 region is CASSPRGAGFSYEQYF. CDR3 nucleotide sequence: TGTGCCAGCTCACCACGGGGGGCGGGATTCTCCTACGAGCAGTACTTC. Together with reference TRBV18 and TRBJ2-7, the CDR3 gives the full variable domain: NAGVMQNPRHLVRRRGQEARLRCSPMKGHSHVYWYRQLPEEGLKFMVYLQKENIIDESGMPKERFSAEFPKEGPSILRIQQVVRGDSAAYFCASSPRGAGFSYEQYFGPGTRLTVT.

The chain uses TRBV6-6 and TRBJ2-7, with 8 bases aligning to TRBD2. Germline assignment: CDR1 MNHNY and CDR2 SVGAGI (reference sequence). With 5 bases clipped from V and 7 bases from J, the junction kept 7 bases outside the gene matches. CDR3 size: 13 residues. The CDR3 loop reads CASSPRGGREQYF. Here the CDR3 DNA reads TGTGCCAGCAGTCCCCGGGGGGGAAGGGAGCAGTACTTC.

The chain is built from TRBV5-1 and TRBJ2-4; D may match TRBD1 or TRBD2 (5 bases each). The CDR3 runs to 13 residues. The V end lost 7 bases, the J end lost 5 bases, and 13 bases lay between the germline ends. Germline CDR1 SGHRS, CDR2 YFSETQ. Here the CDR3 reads CASSREWENIQYF. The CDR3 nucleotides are TGCGCCAGCTCCAGGGAGTGGGAAAACATTCAGTACTTC.